These 14 T cell receptor beta chains were all obtained from the same sample, sequenced in a study of cytotoxic CD8 clonotypes in ibrutinib-treated CLL. Using immunoSEQ multiplex PCR, the repertoire was profiled, and TCRdb retains in-frame clones only, with some absent. The table has fewer than 25,000 clones, around 73% seen once. The sample here was PBMCs, taken before ibrutinib treatment. The receptor set was obtained from a human donor with chronic lymphocytic leukemia.

The chain uses TRBV30 and TRBJ1-4; 7 nucleotides align to TRBD1. With 7 bases clipped from V and 2 bases from J, the junction kept 4 bases outside the gene matches. This CDR3 is 13 amino acids long. From germline, CDR1 is GTSNPN and CDR2 SVGIG (reference sequence). CDR3 sequence reads: CASATGTNEKLFF. The CDR3 DNA sequence: TGTGCCTCGGCGACAGGGACTAATGAAAAACTGTTTTTT.

This chain links TRBV6-5 with TRBJ2-5; D might be TRBD2 (7 bases). The germline V and J ends were trimmed by 4 bases and 5 bases, with 11 bases remaining between them. The V gene's germline CDR1 is MNHEY and CDR2 SVGAGI. CDR3 length: 13 residues. CDR3 sequence: CASSLQGGETQYF. CDR3 in DNA: TGTGCCAGCAGTTTACAGGGAGGGGAGACCCAGTACTTC.

The V gene is TRBV11-2, the J gene TRBJ2-4, with 7 bases fitting TRBD1. CDR1 is SGHAT and CDR2 is FQNNGV in the germline V gene. The CDR3 totals 13 residues. V trimming: 4 bases; J trimming: 8 bases; junction bases outside the gene matches: 5. CDR3 coding DNA: TGTGCCAGCAGCTCCCGGGACAGATACATTCAGTACTTC. This gives the protein CASSSRDRYIQYF.

This sequence joins TRBV9 and TRBJ2-2; D remains unclear. V lost 0 bases to trimming and J lost 1 base, with 4 bases between them. CDR1 is SGDLS and CDR2 is YYNGEE in the germline V gene. The CDR3 length is 14 residues. CDR3 nucleotides: TGTGCCAGCAGCGTAGTAGGGAACACCGGGGAGCTGTTTTTT. Its protein is CASSVVGNTGELFF.

This chain connects TRBV29-1 to TRBJ1-2; possible D gene TRBD1, 5 bases. Trimming stripped 5 bases from V and 5 bases from J, with 15 bases between. The CDR3 runs 13 residues. From germline, CDR1 is SQVTM and CDR2 ANQGSEA. CDR3 sequence (DNA): TGCAGCGTTCTTCCGGGACTGACTTATGGCTACACCTTC. Amino acid sequence: CSVLPGLTYGYTF.

This rearrangement joins TRBV28 to TRBJ2-5, with a weak D call TRBD2 (7 bases). The V gene lost 7 bases and the J gene lost 5 bases, with 17 bases spanning the gap. Germline CDR1 is MDHEN and CDR2 is SYDVKM. The CDR3 is 14 residues long. The chain's CDR3 is CASNRGATRETQYF. CDR3 DNA sequence: TGTGCCAGCAACCGGGGGGCCACCCGGGAGACCCAGTACTTC. The full variable domain, completed using reference TRBV28 and TRBJ2-5, is DVKVTQSSRYLVKRTGEKVFLECVQDMDHENMFWYRQDPGLGLRLIYFSYDVKMKEKGDIPEGYSVSREKKERFSLILESASTNQTSMYLCASNRGATRETQYFGPGTRLLVL.

V usage is TRBV7-3 and J usage is TRBJ1-1; TRBD1 matches at 7 bases. This CDR3 is 13 amino acids long. V dropped 5 bases and J dropped 5; count of bases not matched to a gene: 5. Per germline, CDR1 SGHTA and CDR2 FQGTGA. The CDR3 sequence is CASSRDSRTEAFF. In DNA form, the CDR3 reads TGTGCCAGCAGCCGGGACAGTAGAACTGAAGCTTTCTTT.

The chain is built from TRBV11-2 and TRBJ1-1; D gene ambiguous. Trimming left V 1 base short and J 0 bases short, with 9 bases between. CDR1 and CDR2 from the germline V gene are SGHAT and FQNNGV. The CDR3 loop spans 15 amino acids. The CDR3 reads CASSLVGFLNTEAFF. CDR3 coding DNA: TGTGCCAGCAGCTTAGTAGGTTTTTTGAACACTGAAGCTTTCTTT.

V and J are TRBV2 and TRBJ1-2; tentatively, D is TRBD1 (5 bases). The length of the CDR3 is 14 residues. With 5 bases removed from V and 4 bases from J, the gap between germline ends came to 14 bases. CDR1 is SNHLY and CDR2 is FYNNEI in the germline V gene. Here the CDR3 reads CASSTGTGPYGYTF. The CDR3 DNA reads TGTGCCAGCAGTACGGGGACCGGCCCCTATGGCTACACCTTC.

The rearrangement joins TRBV18 to TRBJ2-5, with D unclear. The CDR3 has 14 amino acids. Looked up from germline, CDR1 is KGHSH and CDR2 is LQKENI. Trimming took 2 bases from V and 5 from J, leaving 12 bases between them. For the CDR3, the DNA is TGTGCCAGCTCACCAAGATCAGATTGGGAGACCCAGTACTTC. This encodes CASSPRSDWETQYF.

The chain joins TRBV28 to TRBJ2-2; tentatively, D is TRBD1 (6 bases). V was cut by 6 bases and J by 4 bases, with 9 bases left in between. CDR1 and CDR2 from the germline V gene are MDHEN and SYDVKM. CDR3 size: 13 residues. This CDR3 reads CASRTGGTGELFF. CDR3 sequence (DNA): TGTGCCAGCAGGACAGGAGGCACCGGGGAGCTGTTTTTT.

The rearrangement links TRBV6-1 to TRBJ2-1; a weak D match, TRBD1 (6 bases). The germline V gene encodes CDR1 MNHNS and CDR2 SASEGT. Deletions cut 11 bases from V and 6 bases from J, with 20 bases between. CDR3 length equals 14 residues. The CDR3 here is CAAYRESKPNEQFF. CDR3 bases: TGTGCCGCATACAGGGAAAGCAAACCCAATGAGCAGTTCTTC.

This sequence joins TRBV28 and TRBJ2-1; possibly TRBD2 for D (6 bases). This CDR3 is 15 amino acids long. In germline, CDR1 is MDHEN, CDR2 SYDVKM. V lost 3 bases to trimming and J lost 1 base, with 10 bases between them. CDR3 loop: CASSFGAGSYNEQFF. The DNA for the CDR3 is TGTGCCAGCAGTTTCGGGGCGGGGTCCTACAATGAGCAGTTCTTC.

In this sample, this clone turned up once. J is TRBJ2-1 and V is TRBV12-5, with 12 bases matching TRBD1. Germline V lookup: CDR1 LGHNT, CDR2 FRNRAP. CDR3 length equals 21 residues. V lost 8 bases and J lost 3; bases outside the gene matches: 23. The CDR3, as DNA: TGTGCTAGTTGGATCGGGGACAGGGGGCTCCCGGCTAGCGGTCGCTACAATGAGCAGTTCTTC. Amino acid sequence: CASWIGDRGLPASGRYNEQFF.